This T cell receptor (beta chain) was recorded in a study of blood T cell repertoires in COVID-19. Study as a whole: The samples span acute and convalescent COVID-19 from the United States, Italy and Spain. Nucleic acid was either cDNA or gDNA, and it came from T cells, B-cell-depleted T cells, or PBMCs.

As originally analysed: Amplifying reference gene primers gave estimates of nucleated cell counts. Profiling relied on immunoSEQ multiplex PCR, and the TCRdb table lists in-frame clones only, not all of them. D and trimming come from the DNA, and the V and J calls and clone size come from that table. The table shows over 200,000 clones, with approximately 87% occurring only once. This CDR3 spans 11 amino acids. Deletions cut 8 bases from V and 1 base from J, with 5 bases between. The germline gives CDR1 SGHAT, CDR2 FQNNGV. The chain couples TRBV11-2 to TRBJ1-1; D is unresolved. The TCR sequence derives from a man in his 60s who had recovered from COVID-19. Source material: peripheral blood. Here the CDR3 DNA reads TGTGCCAGCCGACAGAACACTGAAGCTTTCTTT. Translated, it gives CASRQNTEAFF.